These T cell receptor beta chains were read from a single sample in a study of identical twins. Each CDR3 protein gets one entry after TCRdb re-called the 5' RACE reads with MiXCR. The table shows about 890,000 distinct CDR3 sequences, with around 12% occurring only once. These same records also appear under a second study, on yellow fever vaccine responses in identical twins.

The source material was PBMCs. The receptors stem from a woman aged 18 to 35 in good health. CDR3s include the opening cysteine and the closing phenylalanine or tryptophan. A D gene is named only where the DNA matches it firmly. A clone size is listed for some rows: how often the clone was seen (once, few, many), or a class if it is expanded.

v_call	cdr3_length	clone_size	j_call	d_call	cdr3_aa	cdr3_nt
TRBV2	18	many	TRBJ2-1	TRBD2	CASSEALDGLAAYNEQFF	TGTGCCAGCAGTGAAGCGCTGGACGGACTAGCGGCCTACAATGAGCAGTTCTTC
TRBV4-1	14	many	TRBJ1-2	NA	CASSQGGHNYGYTF	TGCGCCAGCAGCCAAGGGGGTCATAACTATGGCTACACCTTC
TRBV27	13	few	TRBJ2-6	NA	CASAGYGANVLTF	TGTGCCAGCGCGGGATATGGGGCCAACGTCCTGACTTTC
TRBV6-5	15	few	TRBJ2-1	TRBD2	CASSSTSGRLGEQFF	TGTGCCAGCAGTTCGACTAGCGGGAGACTCGGTGAGCAGTTCTTC
TRBV11-3	15	few	TRBJ2-1	NA	CASSLGDGTYNEQFF	TGTGCCAGCAGCTTGGGGGACGGAACTTACAATGAGCAGTTCTTC
TRBV10-1	13	NA	TRBJ1-2	NA	CASSDSPYYGYTF	TGCGCCAGCAGTGACAGCCCCTACTATGGCTACACCTTC
TRBV12-3/TRBV12-4	15	NA	TRBJ2-1	TRBD2	CASRPGLAQNNEQFF	TGTGCCAGCAGGCCCGGACTAGCGCAAAACAATGAGCAGTTCTTC
TRBV19	14	NA	TRBJ2-1	NA	CASSTVGHYNEQFF	TGTGCCAGTAGTACAGTCGGACACTACAATGAGCAGTTCTTC
TRBV4-1	15	NA	TRBJ1-1	NA	CASSLGTALRAEAFF	TGCGCCAGCAGCCTTGGGACGGCCCTCCGGGCTGAAGCTTTCTTT
TRBV12-3/TRBV12-4	12	few	TRBJ1-4	NA	CASNQGGEKLFF	TGTGCCAGCAACCAAGGGGGTGAAAAACTGTTTTTT
TRBV2	13	few	TRBJ1-6	NA	CASQEQRSSPLHF	TGTGCCAGCCAAGAACAGAGAAGTTCACCCCTCCACTTT
TRBV2	14	NA	TRBJ2-1	TRBD2	CASAYGTSGNEQFF	TGTGCCAGCGCTTACGGGACTAGCGGCAATGAGCAGTTCTTC
TRBV6-4	15	NA	TRBJ2-1	TRBD2	CASSPPWREWNEQFF	TGTGCCAGCAGCCCCCCTTGGCGGGAGTGGAATGAGCAGTTCTTC
TRBV6-2/TRBV6-3	15	NA	TRBJ2-1	TRBD2	CASNFWGGSYNEQFF	TGTGCCAGCAATTTTTGGGGGGGCTCCTACAATGAGCAGTTCTTC
TRBV21-1	16	many	TRBJ1-1	NA	CASSKEGQGASTEAFF	TGTGCCAGCAGCAAAGAGGGACAGGGGGCAAGCACTGAAGCTTTCTTT
TRBV7-9	12	NA	TRBJ1-1	TRBD1	CASRPGGAEAFF	TGTGCCAGCAGGCCAGGGGGGGCTGAAGCTTTCTTT
TRBV18	16	many	TRBJ2-2	TRBD1	CASSPQGTPNTGELFF	TGTGCCAGCAGTCCACAGGGGACCCCGAACACCGGGGAGCTGTTTTTT
TRBV4-1	15	few	TRBJ1-4	TRBD1	CASSQLTGDNEKLFF	TGCGCCAGCAGCCAATTGACAGGGGATAATGAAAAACTGTTTTTT
TRBV4-1	15	NA	TRBJ2-5	NA	CASSQVLLVAETQYF	TGCGCCAGCAGCCAAGTATTGTTAGTAGCTGAGACCCAGTACTTC
TRBV5-1	13	NA	TRBJ1-2	NA	CASSLRDVLGYTF	TGCGCCAGCAGCTTGAGGGACGTTCTTGGCTACACCTTC
TRBV29-1	13	NA	TRBJ2-5	NA	CSVSGRLMETQYF	TGCAGCGTTTCTGGCAGGTTGATGGAGACCCAGTACTTC
TRBV6-1	15	many	TRBJ1-6	TRBD1	CASSEWTGGQSPLHF	TGTGCCAGCAGTGAATGGACAGGGGGCCAATCACCCCTCCACTTT
TRBV12-3/TRBV12-4	14	few	TRBJ2-5	TRBD2	CASSTPGLVETQYF	TGTGCCAGCAGTACTCCGGGACTAGTAGAGACCCAGTACTTC
TRBV27	16	few	TRBJ1-1	NA	CASSYRKGPVNTEAFF	TGTGCCAGCAGTTACAGAAAGGGGCCGGTGAACACTGAAGCTTTCTTT
TRBV6-9	17	few	TRBJ2-5	NA	CASSYGGSGRPQETQYF	TGTGCCAGCAGTTATGGGGGGTCCGGGAGACCTCAAGAGACCCAGTACTTC
TRBV18	19	few	TRBJ2-7	NA	CASSPPIGGGGKGTYEQYF	TGTGCCAGCTCACCACCAATTGGGGGAGGCGGGAAGGGAACCTACGAGCAGTACTTC
TRBV5-1	17	few	TRBJ1-1	TRBD1	CASGSTGEGVMNTEAFF	TGCGCCAGCGGTTCTACAGGGGAGGGCGTCATGAACACTGAAGCTTTCTTT
TRBV5-1	15	few	TRBJ2-5	TRBD2	CASSFTSEPQETQYF	TGCGCCAGCAGCTTCACTAGCGAGCCCCAAGAGACCCAGTACTTC
TRBV11-2	17	NA	TRBJ2-5	NA	CASSFGGGLAAQETQYF	TGTGCCAGCAGCTTTGGTGGGGGGCTAGCGGCACAAGAGACCCAGTACTTC
TRBV14	16	NA	TRBJ2-2	TRBD1	CASSQAGQGGVGELFF	TGTGCCAGCAGCCAAGCGGGACAGGGCGGGGTCGGGGAGCTGTTTTTT
TRBV5-1	14	NA	TRBJ2-7	NA	CASSRQGGYYEQYF	TGCGCCAGCAGCAGACAGGGAGGATACTACGAGCAGTACTTC
TRBV5-1	16	few	TRBJ2-1	TRBD1	CASSRPGQGVYNEQFF	TGCGCCAGCAGCCGACCGGGACAGGGTGTCTACAATGAGCAGTTCTTC
TRBV5-5	14	many	TRBJ2-5	NA	CASSLETGRETQYF	TGTGCCAGCAGCTTGGAGACGGGCAGGGAGACCCAGTACTTC
TRBV12-3/TRBV12-4	12	NA	TRBJ1-2	NA	CASSFTFRGYTF	TGTGCCAGCAGTTTTACGTTTCGGGGCTACACCTTC
TRBV14	13	many	TRBJ2-4	NA	CASQHRAKNIQYF	TGTGCCAGTCAGCACAGAGCCAAAAACATTCAGTACTTC
TRBV7-9	14	many	TRBJ1-6	TRBD1	CASSTYRGNSPLHF	TGTGCCAGCAGCACCTACAGGGGAAATTCACCCCTCCACTTT
TRBV4-1	17	few	TRBJ2-3	NA	CASSILPGTPTTDTQYF	TGCGCCAGCAGTATCCTTCCCGGGACGCCAACTACAGATACGCAGTATTTT
TRBV20-1	11	few	TRBJ2-5	NA	CSAARGETQYF	TGCAGTGCTGCACGAGGGGAGACCCAGTACTTC
TRBV7-8	19	few	TRBJ2-1	TRBD2	CASTGGVSGATSSYNEQFF	TGTGCCAGCACGGGAGGAGTTAGCGGGGCTACAAGCTCCTACAATGAGCAGTTCTTC
TRBV2	14	few	TRBJ2-3	TRBD2	CARGSGSWTDTQYF	TGTGCCAGGGGTAGCGGGAGCTGGACAGATACGCAGTATTTT
TRBV7-9	17	NA	TRBJ1-2	TRBD1	CASSPYGTGRENYGYTF	TGTGCCAGCAGCCCGTACGGGACAGGGAGGGAGAACTATGGCTACACCTTC
TRBV7-9	16	few	TRBJ1-1	NA	CASSLGHWYGETEAFF	TGTGCCAGCAGCTTAGGTCACTGGTACGGTGAAACTGAAGCTTTCTTT
TRBV6-5	15	few	TRBJ2-3	NA	CASTSGAFLTDTQYF	TGTGCCAGCACTTCCGGGGCCTTCCTCACAGATACGCAGTATTTT
TRBV7-8	15	NA	TRBJ2-7	TRBD1	CASSFSGTGNYEQYF	TGTGCCAGCAGCTTTTCCGGGACAGGGAACTACGAGCAGTACTTC
TRBV10-3	16	few	TRBJ2-3	TRBD2	CAITESGTSVTDTQYF	TGTGCCATCACAGAGAGTGGGACTAGCGTTACAGATACGCAGTATTTT
TRBV5-1	15	NA	TRBJ2-3	NA	CASSLLLPSTDTQYF	TGCGCCAGCAGCTTGTTGCTTCCTAGCACAGATACGCAGTATTTT
TRBV25-1	13	few	TRBJ2-2	NA	CASRGDGTGELFF	TGTGCCAGCAGAGGGGATGGGACCGGGGAGCTGTTTTTT
TRBV12-3/TRBV12-4	17	few	TRBJ1-2	TRBD1	CASSLAGQGQPGYGYTF	TGTGCCAGCAGTTTAGCGGGACAGGGGCAACCCGGATATGGCTACACCTTC
TRBV6-5	14	NA	TRBJ2-7	NA	CASSYSAGPYEQYF	TGTGCCAGCAGTTACTCGGCAGGCCCCTACGAGCAGTACTTC
TRBV14	14	few	TRBJ2-3	NA	CASSQRGLQDTQYF	TGTGCCAGCAGCCAGCGGGGGCTCCAAGATACGCAGTATTTT
TRBV5-1	17	few	TRBJ2-3	TRBD1	CASSLASGTGGTDTQYF	TGCGCCAGCAGCTTGGCCTCGGGGACAGGGGGCACAGATACGCAGTATTTT
TRBV12-3/TRBV12-4	13	NA	TRBJ1-5	NA	CASSQGFDQPQHF	TGTGCCAGCAGTCAGGGCTTCGATCAGCCCCAGCATTTT
TRBV12-3/TRBV12-4	15	many	TRBJ2-1	NA	CASSLWQGVGNEQFF	TGTGCCAGCAGTTTATGGCAGGGAGTCGGCAATGAGCAGTTCTTC
TRBV11-2	15	NA	TRBJ1-1	TRBD1	CASSTRTGLNTEAFF	TGTGCCAGCAGCACACGGACAGGGCTGAACACTGAAGCTTTCTTT
TRBV12-3/TRBV12-4	12	many	TRBJ1-5	NA	CASRAGAQPQHF	TGTGCCTCCCGGGCGGGGGCTCAGCCCCAGCATTTT
TRBV18	13	few	TRBJ2-5	NA	CASSPQGSETQYF	TGTGCCAGCTCACCTCAGGGCTCGGAGACCCAGTACTTC
TRBV28	16	NA	TRBJ2-1	TRBD2	CASSHAGTSIYNEQFF	TGTGCCAGCAGTCATGCCGGGACTAGTATCTACAATGAGCAGTTCTTC
TRBV7-9	15	few	TRBJ1-1	NA	CASSERDPSLGEAFF	TGTGCCAGCAGCGAACGGGACCCGTCGTTGGGTGAAGCTTTCTTT